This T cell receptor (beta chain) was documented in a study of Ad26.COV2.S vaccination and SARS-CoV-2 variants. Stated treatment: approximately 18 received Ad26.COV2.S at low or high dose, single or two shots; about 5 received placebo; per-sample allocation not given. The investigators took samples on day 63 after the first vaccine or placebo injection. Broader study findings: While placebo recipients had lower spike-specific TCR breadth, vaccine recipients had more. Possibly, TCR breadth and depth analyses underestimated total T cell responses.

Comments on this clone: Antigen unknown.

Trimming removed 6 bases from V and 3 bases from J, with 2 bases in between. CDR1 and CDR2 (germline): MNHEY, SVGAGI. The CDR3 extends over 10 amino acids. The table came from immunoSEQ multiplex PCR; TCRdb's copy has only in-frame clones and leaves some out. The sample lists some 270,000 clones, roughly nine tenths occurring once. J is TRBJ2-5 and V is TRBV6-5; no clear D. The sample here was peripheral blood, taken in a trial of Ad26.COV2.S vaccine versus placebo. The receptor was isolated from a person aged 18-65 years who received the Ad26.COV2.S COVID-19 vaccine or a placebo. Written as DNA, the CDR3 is TGTGCCAGCAGGGAAGAGACCCAGTACTTC. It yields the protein CASREETQYF.